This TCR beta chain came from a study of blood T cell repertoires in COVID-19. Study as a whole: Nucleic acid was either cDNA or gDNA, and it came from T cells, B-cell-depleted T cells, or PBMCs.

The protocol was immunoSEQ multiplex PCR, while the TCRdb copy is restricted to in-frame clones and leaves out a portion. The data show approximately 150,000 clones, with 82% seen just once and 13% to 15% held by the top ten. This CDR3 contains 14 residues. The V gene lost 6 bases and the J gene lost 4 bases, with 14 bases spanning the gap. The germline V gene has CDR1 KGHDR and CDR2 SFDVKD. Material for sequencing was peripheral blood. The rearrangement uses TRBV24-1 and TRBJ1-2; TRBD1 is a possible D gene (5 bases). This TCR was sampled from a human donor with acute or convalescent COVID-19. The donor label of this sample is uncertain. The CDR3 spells CATSSGDSGYGYTF. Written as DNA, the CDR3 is TGTGCCACCAGTAGCGGGGACTCGGGCTATGGCTACACCTTC.